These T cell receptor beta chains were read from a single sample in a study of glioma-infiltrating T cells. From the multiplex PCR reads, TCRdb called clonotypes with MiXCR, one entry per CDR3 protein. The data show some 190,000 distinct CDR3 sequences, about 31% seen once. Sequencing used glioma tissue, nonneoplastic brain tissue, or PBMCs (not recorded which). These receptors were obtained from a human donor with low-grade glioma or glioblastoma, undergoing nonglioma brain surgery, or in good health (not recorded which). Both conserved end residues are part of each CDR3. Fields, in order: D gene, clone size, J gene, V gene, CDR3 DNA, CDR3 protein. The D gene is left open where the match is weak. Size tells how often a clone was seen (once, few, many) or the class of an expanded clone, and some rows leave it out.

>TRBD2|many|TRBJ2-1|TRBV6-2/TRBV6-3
TGTGCCAGCAGTTACAACCATCCGGGACTAGTCGCCTACAATGAGCAGTTCTTC
CASSYNHPGLVAYNEQFF
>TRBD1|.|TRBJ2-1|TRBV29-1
TGCAGCGTACAGGGGGGACCGACCTACAATGAGCAGTTCTTC
CSVQGGPTYNEQFF
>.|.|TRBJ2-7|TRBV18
TGTGCCGGCTCACCCAACACTATAGCATCCTACGAGCAGTACTTC
CAGSPNTIASYEQYF
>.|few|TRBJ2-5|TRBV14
TGTGCCAGCAGCCAAGGTCGTTCCGCAGAGACCCAGTACTTC
CASSQGRSAETQYF
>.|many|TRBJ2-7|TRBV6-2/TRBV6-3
TGTGCCAGCAGTCACCTCGGACAGAACGAAAGGTTC
CASSHLGQNERF
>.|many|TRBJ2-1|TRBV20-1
TGCAGTGCTAGAGACCCGGGACGAAAATCCTACAATGAGCAGTTCTTC
CSARDPGRKSYNEQFF
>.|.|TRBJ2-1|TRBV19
TGTGCCAGTAACCCAGGGGCCTACAATGAGCAGTTCTTC
CASNPGAYNEQFF
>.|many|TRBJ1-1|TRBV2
TGTGCCAGTTTAGAGGACAGGAACACTGAAGCTTTCTTT
CASLEDRNTEAFF
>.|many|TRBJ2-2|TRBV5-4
TGTGCCAGCAGCTTGATTCGGGATCACACCGGGGAGCTGTTTTTT
CASSLIRDHTGELFF
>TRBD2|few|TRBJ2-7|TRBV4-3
TGCGCCAGCAGCCAAGATCTCGGCGGGAGGAACGAGCAGTACTTC
CASSQDLGGRNEQYF
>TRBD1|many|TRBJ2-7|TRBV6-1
TGTGCCAGCAGTGAAATGGTCAGGGGGCCCTACGAGCAGTACTTC
CASSEMVRGPYEQYF
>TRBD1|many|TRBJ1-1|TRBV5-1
TGCGCCAGCAGCTTGGGCGCAGGGGGTATGAACACTGAAGCTTTCTTT
CASSLGAGGMNTEAFF
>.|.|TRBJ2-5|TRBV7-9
TGTGCCAGCAGCTTGTTCGCGCAGCCACAAGAGACCCAGTACTTC
CASSLFAQPQETQYF
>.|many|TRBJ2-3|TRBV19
TGTGCCAGTAGTATCGGGGGCCCAGATACGCAGTATTTT
CASSIGGPDTQYF